The 6 T cell receptor beta chains in this list originate from one sample, sequenced in a study of OX40 agonist ivuxolimab in advanced cancers. Preparation of the library involved the immunoSEQ multiplex PCR assay. TCRdb stores this immuneACCESS table with in-frame sequences only. Part of the clones is absent; in the studies checked, under half of the shortfall reflects unresolved V genes, and no reason is known for the rest. Within this sample are 70,000 or so clones, with 84% of them counted one time only. The leading ten clones occupy around 0.77% of the sample. This specimen was CD4+ or CD8+ T cells sorted from blood, taken in a trial of the OX40 agonist ivuxolimab. These receptors were collected from an adult with an advanced solid tumor such as melanoma, head and neck, liver or kidney cancer.

This clone was seen only a few times. V usage is TRBV7-9 and J usage is TRBJ1-1; 8 positions match TRBD1. V lost 6 bases to trimming and J lost 5 bases; unmatched junction nucleotides: 8. Germline CDR1 SEHNR, CDR2 FQNEAQ (reference sequence). This CDR3 is 14 amino acids long. CDR3: CASRPGQVWTEAFF. The CDR3 DNA is TGTGCCAGCAGACCGGGACAGGTTTGGACTGAAGCTTTCTTT.

This clone has only a few counts. The chain recombines TRBV28 with TRBJ2-7; 12 nucleotides line up with TRBD2. The CDR3 is made up of 18 amino acids. Germline-derived CDR1 and CDR2 are MDHEN and SYDVKM. V lost 3 bases to trimming and J lost 0 bases; unmatched junction nucleotides: 9. This chain's CDR3 is CASSFGWTSGDYSYEQYF. The CDR3, as DNA: TGTGCCAGCAGTTTCGGTTGGACTAGCGGGGATTACTCCTACGAGCAGTACTTC.

The chain recombines TRBV9 with TRBJ2-6; no reliable D call. CDR1 and CDR2 (germline): SGDLS, YYNGEE. The CDR3 totals 16 residues. Trimming cost V 0 bases and J 2 bases, with 9 bases left between them. The CDR3 bases are TGTGCCAGCAGCGTAGAACCAGGACCTGGGGCCAACGTCCTGACTTTC. Residues: CASSVEPGPGANVLTF.

The chain joins TRBV28 to TRBJ1-2, with a tentative D call TRBD1 (6 bases). This CDR3 spans 14 amino acids. Germline V gene sequence: CDR1 MDHEN, CDR2 SYDVKM. Trimming stripped 5 bases from V and 2 bases from J, with 12 bases between. The CDR3, as DNA: TGTGCCAGCAGTCTACCGACAGGAAACTATGGCTACACCTTC. It is translated as CASSLPTGNYGYTF.

This clone was seen just once. The chain links TRBV5-7 to TRBJ1-1, with D possibly TRBD1 on 6 matching bases. TRBV5-7 is annotated as an ORF whose role is uncertain. This CDR3 contains 13 residues. Trimming took 6 bases from V and 1 from J, leaving 10 bases between them. In DNA, the CDR3 is TGTGCCAGCACTGTGGGACAGAACACTGAAGCTTTCTTT. Translation gives CASTVGQNTEAFF.

The chain carries TRBV11-3 and TRBJ2-2; D possibly uses TRBD1 or TRBD2 (5 bases each). There are 13 residues in the CDR3. V was trimmed by 0 bases and J by 8 bases, leaving 7 bases between them. Germline CDR1 is SGHNT and CDR2 is YENEEA. The CDR3 nucleotides are TGTGCCAGCAGCTTAGACGGGGCTGGGGAGCTGTTTTTT. Translated, it gives CASSLDGAGELFF.